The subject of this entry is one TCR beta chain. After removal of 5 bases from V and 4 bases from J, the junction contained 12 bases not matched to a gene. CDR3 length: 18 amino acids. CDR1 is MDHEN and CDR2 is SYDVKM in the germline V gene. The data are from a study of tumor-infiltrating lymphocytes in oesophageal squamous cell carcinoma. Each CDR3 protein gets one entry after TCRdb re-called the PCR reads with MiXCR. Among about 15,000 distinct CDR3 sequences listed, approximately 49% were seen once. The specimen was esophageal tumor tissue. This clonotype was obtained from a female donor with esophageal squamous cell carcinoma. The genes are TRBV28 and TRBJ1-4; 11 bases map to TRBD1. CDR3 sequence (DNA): TGTGCCAGCAGTACTTGGAGGGACAGGGGGGCCCTTAATGAAAAACTGTTTTTT. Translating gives CASSTWRDRGALNEKLFF.